These 8 T cell receptor beta chains originate from one sample sequenced in a study of blood T cell repertoires in COVID-19. Generated by immunoSEQ multiplex PCR, the TCRdb table keeps only in-frame clones and is missing some. The sample holds 25,000 to 30,000 clones; 87% are singletons and the top ten take about a sixth. The specimen was peripheral blood. The receptor set was obtained from a human donor in a cohort sampled during active COVID-19.

The CDR3 DNA reads as TGCGCCAGCAGCTTGGACAGGGCTGGGGCCAACGTCCTGACTTTC. This encodes CASSLDRAGANVLTF. The J gene is TRBJ2-6, the V gene TRBV5-1, with TRBD1 as a possible D gene (6 bases). The CDR3 is 15 residues long. Per germline, CDR1 SGHRS and CDR2 YFSETQ. Trimming cost V 0 bases and J 2 bases, with 6 bases left between them.

The chain has TRBV11-3 and TRBJ2-7, with 10 bases that match TRBD1. The V gene's germline CDR1 is SGHNT and CDR2 YENEEA. V shed 5 bases, J shed 2 bases, and the junction held 15 bases outside the gene matches. The length of the CDR3 is 18 residues. CDR3 sequence (DNA): TGTGCCAGCAGCCTAGCACCCATGGGGACAGGGGTACCCTACGAGCAGTACTTC. Translating gives CASSLAPMGTGVPYEQYF.

This chain joins TRBV13 and TRBJ1-3; D is unresolved. The CDR3 runs 16 residues. Germline assignment: CDR1 PRHDT and CDR2 FYEKMQ (reference sequence). Trimming shortened V by 5 bases and J by 3 bases, and 17 bases separated the two germline ends. The CDR3 DNA is TGTGCCAGCAGCCCCCTACCGAGCAGCGATGGAAACACCATATATTTT. Protein product: CASSPLPSSDGNTIYF.

V and J are TRBV5-4 and TRBJ2-3, with TRBD2 matching over 14 bases. Trimming at V came to 0 bases and at J to 4 bases, leaving 4 bases not matched to a gene. Germline V gives CDR1 SGHNT, CDR2 YYREEE (reference sequence). The CDR3 has 17 residues. The CDR3 is CASSLGLAGGRADTQYF. DNA for the CDR3: TGTGCCAGCAGCTTGGGACTAGCGGGGGGGCGCGCAGATACGCAGTATTTT.

The chain is built from TRBV5-1 and TRBJ1-2; D possibly corresponds to TRBD1 (6 bases). V lost 4 bases and J lost 5, with 15 bases in between. The CDR3 is 14 amino acids. Germline-derived CDR1 and CDR2 are SGHRS and YFSETQ. CDR3 residues: CASSRERDIYGYTF. The CDR3 DNA sequence: TGCGCCAGCAGCCGCGAGCGGGACATATATGGCTACACCTTC.

This clone came up once. The gene calls are TRBV9 and TRBJ1-1, with D maybe TRBD1 (6 bases). Germline V gene lookup returns CDR1 SGDLS and CDR2 YYNGEE. The CDR3 has 19 residues. V was clipped by 0 bases and J by 1 base, with 22 bases between them. The CDR3 loop is CASSVEKAGTPWGNTEAFF. In DNA, the CDR3 is TGTGCCAGCAGCGTAGAGAAGGCCGGGACACCCTGGGGGAACACTGAAGCTTTCTTT.

A single count supports this clone. V gene TRBV6-2 or TRBV6-3 combines with J gene TRBJ1-1, with a tentative D call TRBD1 (5 bases). The V end lost 5 bases, the J end lost 6 bases, and 13 bases lay between the germline ends. CDR1 and CDR2 (germline): MNHEY, SVGEGT. This CDR3 contains 13 residues. As DNA, the CDR3 is TGTGCCAGCAGTCCGGGCAGGGTCCCTGAAGCTTTCTTT. Amino acid sequence: CASSPGRVPEAFF.

The V call is TRBV6-2 or TRBV6-3, the J call TRBJ2-5, with 13 bases that match TRBD2. J lost 5 bases, V lost 4 bases, and 1 base had no gene match. The CDR3 extends over 14 amino acids. Germline assignment: CDR1 MNHEY and CDR2 SVGEGT. The CDR3 sequence: CASSWTSGSETQYF. The DNA for the CDR3 is TGTGCCAGCAGTTGGACTAGCGGGAGTGAGACCCAGTACTTC.